A selection of T cell receptor beta chains follows, all from one sample in a study of shared T cell receptors in the human thymus. Profiled with immunoSEQ multiplex PCR; TCRdb holds only in-frame clones, not every one. The sample lists some 760,000 clones, roughly 88% occurring once. Another study also made use of these data, one on human thymus T cells.

The sample consisted of thymocytes. These receptors were taken from a girl under three years old with a congenital heart defect. Both conserved end residues are part of each CDR3. Each record gives: clone size, V gene, J gene, D gene, CDR3 DNA, CDR3 protein. A D gene is named only where the DNA matches it firmly. Rows may omit the clone size; those that give it use once, few, many or a size class.

NA	TRBV11-2	TRBJ2-7	NA	TGTGCCAGCAGCTTAGGTTCATCGGGGTTCCACGAGCAGTACTTC	CASSLGSSGFHEQYF
NA	TRBV27	TRBJ2-1	TRBD2	TGTGCCAGCAACCTAAGCCGACTAGCGGGGGCTGAGATCAATGAGCAGTTCTTC	CASNLSRLAGAEINEQFF
NA	TRBV27	TRBJ1-2	NA	TGTGCCAGCAGCCCTCAGTGGCTCGGACAGAACTATGGCTACACCTTC	CASSPQWLGQNYGYTF
NA	TRBV6-5	TRBJ2-7	TRBD1	TGTGCCAGCAGTACCAGACAGGGGATATACGAGCAGTACTTC	CASSTRQGIYEQYF
NA	TRBV10-2	TRBJ2-5	NA	TGCGCCAGCAGTGAGTTTCCTCTTGAGGGGGGGCCGGTTCAAAATGGGACCCAGTACTTC	CASSEFPLEGGPVQNGTQYF
NA	TRBV19	TRBJ2-2	NA	TGTGCCAGTATTTCCCGACAGGGAGGCACCGGGGAGCTGTTTTTT	CASISRQGGTGELFF
NA	TRBV7-2	TRBJ2-7	NA	TGTGCCAGCAGCTTAGACCAGGACAGCTACGAGCAGTACTTC	CASSLDQDSYEQYF
once	TRBV6-5	TRBJ2-7	NA	TGTGCCAGCAGTTACTCTGCCGGGTCCACCTACGAGCAGTACTTC	CASSYSAGSTYEQYF
few	TRBV28	TRBJ1-3	TRBD1	TGTGCCAGCAGTCCCGGGACAGAGAACCTCTCGTCTGGAAACACCATATATTTT	CASSPGTENLSSGNTIYF
NA	TRBV21-1	TRBJ2-5	NA	TGTGCCAGCAGCAAAGTATGTGGCCCACAAGAGACCCAGTACTTC	CASSKVCGPQETQYF
once	TRBV5-1	TRBJ2-1	TRBD2	TGCGCCAGCAGCGGAAGGACTAGCGGGGAATTTCTCTACAATGAGCAGTTCTTC	CASSGRTSGEFLYNEQFF
few	TRBV19	TRBJ2-5	TRBD2	TGTGCCAGTAGTATCCCCAGCGGGGGGAATCAAGAGACCCAGTACTTC	CASSIPSGGNQETQYF
NA	TRBV7-6	TRBJ2-7	TRBD1	TGTGCCAGCAGCCCCGGGACAGGGGGGGAGCAGTACTTC	CASSPGTGGEQYF